This passage covers 16 T cell receptor beta chains from one sample sequenced in a study of cytomegalovirus exposure and HLA in healthy donors. Researchers ran the PCR with 60 Vbeta and 13 Jbeta primers. Profiled with immunoSEQ multiplex PCR; TCRdb holds only in-frame clones, not every one. The sample has around 130,000 clones, 80% seen once. The material sequenced was PBMCs. Receptors originate from a man in his forties in good health and CMV-seronegative.

The J gene is TRBJ2-5, the V gene TRBV7-9; 9 bases map to TRBD1. V shed 4 bases and J 5 bases; nucleotides not matched to a gene: 5. The V gene's germline CDR1 is SEHNR and CDR2 FQNEAQ (reference sequence). This CDR3 region has 14 residues. The DNA of the CDR3 is TGTGCCAGCAGCTCCGGGACAGGGCGTGAGACCCAGTACTTC. This codes for CASSSGTGRETQYF.

The chain links TRBV20-1 to TRBJ2-7; D call uncertain. V shed 1 base and J shed 7 bases, with 8 bases lying between them. Germline-derived CDR1 and CDR2 are DFQATT and SNEGSKA (reference sequence). The CDR3 extends over 11 amino acids. The CDR3 DNA reads TGCAGTGCTAGAGCTCCTCTGGAGCAGTACTTC. Its translation: CSARAPLEQYF.

The chain employs TRBV5-1 and TRBJ2-2; TRBD1 matches at 7 bases. V lost 0 bases to trimming and J lost 0 bases; unmatched junction nucleotides: 2. Germline-derived CDR1 and CDR2 are SGHRS and YFSETQ. The length of the CDR3 is 16 residues. The CDR3 is CASSLAGTANTGELFF. CDR3 in DNA: TGCGCCAGCAGCTTGGCCGGGACAGCGAACACCGGGGAGCTGTTTTTT.

This rearrangement joins TRBV5-6 to TRBJ2-1, with 7 nucleotides matching TRBD1. The CDR3 has 15 residues. The germline gives CDR1 SGHDT, CDR2 YYEEEE. J lost 4 bases, V lost 2 bases, and 6 bases had no gene match. CDR3 DNA sequence: TGTGCCAGCAGCTTCCGGGGACAGCTATACAATGAGCAGTTCTTC. Translation: CASSFRGQLYNEQFF.

This clone was seen just once. The CDR3 loop is CASSLFPDSLGEQFF. In DNA form, the CDR3 reads TGTGCCAGCAGCTTGTTCCCTGACAGTTTAGGTGAGCAGTTCTTC. The rearrangement joins TRBV5-6 to TRBJ2-1; TRBD1 might be the D (5 bases). This CDR3 has 15 amino acids. V gave up 1 base and J gave up 9 bases, with 17 bases separating them. From germline, CDR1 is SGHDT and CDR2 YYEEEE. Full variable domain (remainder filled in from reference TRBV5-6 and TRBJ2-1): DAGVTQSPTHLIKTRGQQVTLRCSPKSGHDTVSWYQQALGQGPQFIFQYYEEEERQRGNFPDRFSGHQFPNYSSELNVNALLLGDSALYLCASSLFPDSLGEQFFGPGTRLTVL.

The chain carries TRBV11-2 and TRBJ2-1, with a weak D call TRBD1 (5 bases). CDR1 SGHAT and CDR2 FQNNGV come from the germline V gene. Trimming removed 1 base from V and 7 bases from J, with 11 bases in between. CDR3 length equals 14 residues. The CDR3 bases are TGTGCCAGCAGCTTAGTAGGGGCGCGTAATGAGCAGTTCTTC. Its translation is CASSLVGARNEQFF.

This chain connects TRBV5-1 to TRBJ1-1, with a possible D match to TRBD1 (6 bases). The V end was cut by 2 bases, the J end by 0 bases, with 8 bases between. The CDR3 has 14 amino acids. Germline lookup yields CDR1 SGHRS and CDR2 YFSETQ. Written as DNA, the CDR3 is TGCGCCAGCAGCTTCAGGGGCGTGAACACTGAAGCTTTCTTT. Translating it yields CASSFRGVNTEAFF.

A few counts support this clone. This rearrangement joins TRBV6-1 to TRBJ1-1; 7 bases fit TRBD1. This CDR3 contains 13 residues. CDR1 MNHNS and CDR2 SASEGT come from the germline V gene. The V and J ends lost 2 bases and 11 bases, in that order; junction bases with no gene match: 8. The CDR3 loop is CASSESRGLRAFF. CDR3 nucleotides: TGTGCCAGCAGTGAAAGTAGGGGGCTAAGGGCTTTCTTT.

This chain connects TRBV19 to TRBJ2-5; tentatively, D is TRBD2 (6 bases). The ends were cut back, 7 bases at V and 7 bases at J, with 16 bases in the middle. From germline, CDR1 is LNHDA and CDR2 SQIVND (reference sequence). This CDR3 has 13 amino acids. CDR3 region: CASTSQGLGTQYF. CDR3 nucleotides: TGTGCCAGTACTTCCCAGGGACTTGGGACCCAGTACTTC.

This chain links TRBV6-5 with TRBJ1-1, with D unclear. This CDR3 contains 13 residues. V was trimmed by 7 bases and J by 1 base, leaving 10 bases between them. Germline lookup yields CDR1 MNHEY and CDR2 SVGAGI. The CDR3 nucleotides read TGTGCCAGCAAGAACGAGAAGAACACTGAAGCTTTCTTT. Translating it yields CASKNEKNTEAFF.

The chain recombines TRBV28 with TRBJ1-2; maybe TRBD1 (5 bases). Germline CDR1 and CDR2: MDHEN and SYDVKM. The CDR3 runs to 13 residues. The V end lost 6 bases, the J end lost 4 bases, and 12 bases lay between the germline ends. In DNA form, the CDR3 reads TGTGCCAGCAGCCCCGCGGGGGGCTATGGCTACACCTTC. It yields the protein CASSPAGGYGYTF.

The CDR3 loop reads CASSPGQGSYNEQFF. DNA of the CDR3: TGTGCCAGCAGCCCTGGGCAGGGGTCTTACAATGAGCAGTTCTTC. The J gene is TRBJ2-1, the V gene TRBV5-5; D is possibly TRBD1 (6 bases). Trimming took 4 bases from V and 4 from J, leaving 15 bases between them. The germline V gene encodes CDR1 SGHKS and CDR2 YYEKEE (reference sequence). The CDR3 is made up of 15 amino acids. Full variable domain (missing parts from reference TRBV5-5 and TRBJ2-1): DAGVTQSPTHLIKTRGQQVTLRCSPISGHKSVSWYQQVLGQGPQFIFQYYEKEERGRGNFPDRFSARQFPNYSSELNVNALLLGDSALYLCASSPGQGSYNEQFFGPGTRLTVL.

J is TRBJ2-7 and V is TRBV7-2, with D maybe TRBD2 (5 bases). Trimming removed 5 bases from V and 12 bases from J, with 17 bases in between. The CDR3 has 12 residues. From germline, CDR1 is SGHTA and CDR2 FQGNSA. The CDR3: CASSPRRGPPYF. The DNA for the CDR3 is TGTGCCAGCAGCCCCCGCAGAGGGCCCCCGTACTTC.

V and J are TRBV2 and TRBJ2-3; 7 nucleotides line up with TRBD2. Trimming cost V 2 bases and J 3 bases; bases outside gene matches: 2. In germline, CDR1 is SNHLY, CDR2 FYNNEI. The CDR3 covers 14 residues. The CDR3, as DNA: TGTGCCAGCAGTGAAATGGGGGGGACAGATACGCAGTATTTT. It is translated as CASSEMGGTDTQYF.

This chain joins TRBV7-8 and TRBJ2-1; the D gene is possibly TRBD1 (5 bases). Germline loops: CDR1 SGHVS, CDR2 FQNEAQ. The CDR3 spans 15 residues. V was clipped by 1 base and J by 4 bases, with 11 bases between them. CDR3 nucleotide sequence: TGTGCCAGCAGCTTAGGTATCGACAGATACAATGAGCAGTTCTTC. It specifies CASSLGIDRYNEQFF.

The chain employs TRBV27 and TRBJ2-7; D is possibly TRBD1 (7 bases). Germline CDR1 is MNHEY and CDR2 is SMNVEV (reference sequence). The CDR3 contains 17 residues. Between the trimmed V and J ends, which lost 5 bases and 4 bases, there was a span of 24 bases. The CDR3 bases are TGTGCCAGCAGTCCTTACGCCCGGACAGGTGGAGGGTACGAGCAGTACTTC. Protein sequence: CASSPYARTGGGYEQYF.